Below, 18 T cell receptor beta chains from the same sample are listed, as sequenced in a study of cytomegalovirus exposure and HLA in healthy donors (TCRdb year 2017). The library was made by the immunoSEQ multiplex PCR assay. For the multiplex PCR, a mixture combining 60 forward primers for TCR Vbeta segments and 13 reverse primers for TCR Jbeta segments was used. TCRdb mirrors the immuneACCESS table, restricted to in-frame sequences. Some clones are absent from its copies; in checked studies, under half trace to an unresolved V gene, and the reason for the others is unknown. In this sample the table shows some 180,000 clones, roughly 80% of which occur a single time. 1.7% of the sample is taken by the ten largest. The specimen sequenced was PBMCs. The receptors here all came from a woman between 18 and 29 years old in good health and CMV-seronegative.

The rearrangement uses TRBV19 and TRBJ1-1; TRBD1 agrees at 7 bases. J gave up 10 bases and V 5 bases, and 13 bases lay outside the gene matches. The CDR3 sequence is 14 residues long. Germline V gives CDR1 LNHDA, CDR2 SQIVND (reference sequence). This chain's CDR3 is CASSPQTGMSVAFF. The CDR3 nucleotides read TGTGCCAGTAGTCCCCAGACAGGGATGTCGGTAGCTTTCTTT. Full variable domain (outside the CDR3, taken from reference TRBV19 and TRBJ1-1): DGGITQSPKYLFRKEGQNVTLSCEQNLNHDAMYWYRQDPGQGLRLIYYSQIVNDFQKGDIAEGYSVSREKKESFPLTVTSAQKNPTAFYLCASSPQTGMSVAFFGQGTRLTVV.

The genes are TRBV7-2 and TRBJ2-1; TRBD1 matches 9 bases. Per germline, CDR1 SGHTA and CDR2 FQGNSA. V lost 5 bases, J lost 8 bases, and 10 bases stayed unmatched. This CDR3 has 15 residues. CDR3 sequence reads: CASSRTGTGWDEQFF. The DNA for the CDR3 is TGTGCCAGCAGCAGAACCGGGACAGGGTGGGATGAGCAGTTCTTC.

The chain couples TRBV7-2 to TRBJ2-1; D is perhaps TRBD2 (5 bases). CDR3 length: 15 residues. CDR1 and CDR2 from the germline V gene are SGHTA and FQGNSA. The V gene lost 5 bases and the J gene lost 1 base, with 12 bases spanning the gap. The CDR3 protein is CASSRSGPSYNEQFF. DNA for the CDR3: TGTGCCAGCAGCCGGAGCGGTCCTTCCTACAATGAGCAGTTCTTC.

The chain couples TRBV29-1 to TRBJ1-2; 7 bases are a match to TRBD1. Trimming cost V 5 bases and J 8 bases; bases outside gene matches: 14. The germline V gene encodes CDR1 SQVTM and CDR2 ANQGSEA. This CDR3 is built from 14 residues. CDR3 nucleotides: TGCAGCGTTCCTAGACCCGGACAGGTAGGAGGCTACACCTTC. It yields the protein CSVPRPGQVGGYTF.

J is TRBJ2-7 and V is TRBV6-1; possible D gene TRBD1, 5 bases. The CDR3 sequence is 13 residues long. The V end was cut by 6 bases, the J end by 0 bases, with 9 bases between. Germline values: CDR1 MNHNS, CDR2 SASEGT. CDR3 in amino acids: CASRVTGSYEQYF. The CDR3 nucleotides are TGTGCCAGCAGGGTCACAGGCTCCTACGAGCAGTACTTC.

CDR3 residues: CASRAQRDTPYEQYF. In DNA, the CDR3 is TGTGCCAGCAGGGCTCAACGGGACACCCCCTACGAGCAGTACTTC. The chain carries TRBV6-5 and TRBJ2-7, with TRBD1 as a possible D gene (6 bases). The V gene lost 6 bases and the J gene lost 2 bases, with 17 bases spanning the gap. The CDR3 runs 15 residues. Per germline, CDR1 MNHEY and CDR2 SVGAGI.

In its sample, this clone was seen a few times. The CDR3 protein is CASSLVWDSSTDTQYF. CDR3 nucleotides: TGTGCCAGCAGCTTGGTTTGGGACAGCAGCACAGATACGCAGTATTTT. The chain couples TRBV5-6 to TRBJ2-3; TRBD1 aligns across 7 bases. This CDR3 contains 16 residues. Trimming took 0 bases from V and 0 from J; bases not matched to a gene: 4. Germline lookup yields CDR1 SGHDT and CDR2 YYEEEE.

The chain recombines TRBV23-1 with TRBJ2-4; possibly TRBD1 for D (6 bases). TRBV23-1 is an open reading frame, and its role is uncertain. This CDR3 is built from 19 residues. The V gene lost 1 base and the J gene lost 0 bases, with 19 bases spanning the gap. The CDR3 DNA is TGCGCCAGCAGTCAATGGGGGCAGGGCCCGACTTTAGCCAAAAACATTCAGTACTTC. It specifies CASSQWGQGPTLAKNIQYF.

The chain uses TRBV11-2 and TRBJ2-5; D uncertain. The V and J ends lost 6 bases and 2 bases respectively, with 10 bases between them. This CDR3 is 13 amino acids long. The germline CDR1 and CDR2 sequences are SGHAT and FQNNGV. The DNA for the CDR3 is TGTGCCAGCAGGTCTTCAGGACAAGAGACCCAGTACTTC. Protein: CASRSSGQETQYF.

This chain connects TRBV11-3 to TRBJ2-1; 7 bases agree with TRBD2. With 0 bases clipped from V and 3 bases from J, the junction kept 8 bases outside the gene matches. The length of the CDR3 is 17 residues. The germline CDR1 and CDR2 sequences are SGHNT and YENEEA. The CDR3 coding sequence is TGTGCCAGCAGCTTAGATGGGGGGGGTGTTGGCTACAATGAGCAGTTCTTC. Translation gives CASSLDGGGVGYNEQFF.

This clone was detected only once. The CDR3 here is CASSQDLQFGFFTDTQYF. The DNA of the CDR3 is TGCGCCAGCAGCCAAGATCTTCAGTTCGGGTTTTTCACAGATACGCAGTATTTT. The chain joins TRBV4-1 to TRBJ2-3, with D unclear. Trimming removed 0 bases at V and 2 bases at J, with 18 bases between. This CDR3 has 18 residues. Germline V gene lookup returns CDR1 MGHRA and CDR2 YSYEKL.

This clone was detected a few times. The chain recombines TRBV6-6 with TRBJ1-2; D may be TRBD1 (6 bases). Trimming shortened V by 8 bases and J by 0 bases, and 16 bases separated the two germline ends. This CDR3 contains 15 residues. The germline gives CDR1 MNHNY, CDR2 SVGAGI (reference sequence). CDR3 loop: CASSAQQGANYGYTF. CDR3 nucleotides: TGTGCCAGCTCGGCACAACAGGGAGCTAACTATGGCTACACCTTC.

The rearrangement joins TRBV5-6 to TRBJ2-7; D is perhaps TRBD2 (5 bases). The CDR3 has 14 amino acids. Germline V gene lookup returns CDR1 SGHDT and CDR2 YYEEEE. Trimming removed 3 bases at V and 7 bases at J, with 17 bases between. As DNA, the CDR3 is TGTGCCAGCAGCTCCACAAGACTGGGCGGGGAGCAGTACTTC. Its protein is CASSSTRLGGEQYF. Supplemented by reference TRBV5-6 and TRBJ2-7, the full variable domain reads DAGVTQSPTHLIKTRGQQVTLRCSPKSGHDTVSWYQQALGQGPQFIFQYYEEEERQRGNFPDRFSGHQFPNYSSELNVNALLLGDSALYLCASSSTRLGGEQYFGPGTRLTVT.

The rearrangement uses TRBV6-1 and TRBJ2-6; 10 nucleotides line up with TRBD2. Trimming cost V 2 bases and J 2 bases; bases outside gene matches: 0. Looked up from germline, CDR1 is MNHNS and CDR2 is SASEGT. CDR3 size: 16 residues. In nucleotides, the CDR3 is TGTGCCAGCAGTGAACTAGCGGGAGCTGGGGCCAACGTCCTGACTTTC. Protein sequence: CASSELAGAGANVLTF.

The CDR3 bases are TGTGCCAGCTCACCCGACGCGGGCAACACTGAAGCTTTCTTT. Amino acid sequence: CASSPDAGNTEAFF. This sequence joins TRBV18 and TRBJ1-1; D unclear. Germline values: CDR1 KGHSH, CDR2 LQKENI. The CDR3 has 14 residues. The V and J ends lost 3 bases and 2 bases respectively, with 10 bases between them.

The chain carries TRBV7-2 and TRBJ2-5, with 7 bases that match TRBD2. With 2 bases clipped from V and 0 bases from J, the junction kept 6 bases outside the gene matches. Germline lookup yields CDR1 SGHTA and CDR2 FQGNSA. CDR3 length equals 16 residues. In DNA, the CDR3 is TGTGCCAGCAGCTTATCGCCTAGCGGACACCAAGAGACCCAGTACTTC. Translation: CASSLSPSGHQETQYF.

The chain uses TRBV13 and TRBJ2-5; 7 bases match TRBD1. In germline, CDR1 is PRHDT, CDR2 FYEKMQ (reference sequence). V was pared by 0 bases and J by 4 bases, with 5 bases of the junction left unmatched. CDR3 length: 15 residues. The CDR3 loop is CASSLGGGRRETQYF. In DNA, the CDR3 is TGTGCCAGCAGCTTAGGAGGGGGCCGGAGAGAGACCCAGTACTTC.

This chain links TRBV28 with TRBJ2-5; D might be TRBD1 (6 bases). Trimming shortened V by 4 bases and J by 5 bases, and 23 bases separated the two germline ends. In germline, CDR1 is MDHEN, CDR2 SYDVKM. This CDR3 contains 17 residues. CDR3 sequence: CASSSPLTTGRRETQYF. The CDR3 nucleotides are TGTGCCAGCAGTTCCCCCCTCACGACAGGCCGCCGGGAGACCCAGTACTTC. The full variable domain, in which reference TRBV28 and TRBJ2-5 provide the parts outside the CDR3, is DVKVTQSSRYLVKRTGEKVFLECVQDMDHENMFWYRQDPGLGLRLIYFSYDVKMKEKGDIPEGYSVSREKKERFSLILESASTNQTSMYLCASSSPLTTGRRETQYFGPGTRLLVL.